The present entry profiles one T cell receptor (beta chain) with its context. CDR1 and CDR2 (germline): SGHRS, YFSETQ. Trimming shortened V by 4 bases and J by 1 base, and 7 bases separated the two germline ends. The CDR3 is 13 residues long. The sample is drawn from a study of blood T cell repertoires in COVID-19. In the study overall: Collection of acute and convalescent COVID-19 samples took place in the United States, Italy and Spain. The cDNA or gDNA used as material had been derived from T cells, B-cell-depleted T cells, or PBMCs.

The authors' processing: Reference gene primer amplification in the assay estimated nucleated cell counts. The protocol was immunoSEQ multiplex PCR, while the TCRdb copy is restricted to in-frame clones and leaves out a portion. D and trimming were read from the DNA, whereas the V and J calls and clone size are those reported in that table. The profile shows around 230,000 clones, around 86% of them singletons. The chain employs TRBV5-1 and TRBJ2-3; no clear D gene. This clonotype was sampled from a man aged 25-45 years who had recovered from COVID-19. The sample comprised peripheral blood. The CDR3: CASSPSRTDTQYF. In nucleotides, the CDR3 is TGCGCCAGCAGCCCCTCCCGCACAGATACGCAGTATTTT.